This paragraph reports one TCR beta chain. At one of its ends the junction is not consistent with the germline gene, which may arise from a read error. The sample comes from a study of blood T cell repertoires in COVID-19. The CDR3 has 11 amino acids. Looked up from germline, CDR1 is SGDLS and CDR2 is YYNGEE. Assay used: immunoSEQ multiplex PCR; TCRdb lists only in-frame clones, some missing. The repertoire holds approximately 260,000 clones, with roughly four fifths as singletons. This chain joins TRBV9 and TRBJ2-7, with 8 positions matching TRBD2. The receptor comes from a woman aged 60 to 75 with active or convalescent COVID-19. The sequenced sample consisted of peripheral blood. This CDR3 is CASNSPRGGDF. CDR3 DNA sequence: TGTGCCAGCAACTCGCCCCGGGGGGGTGACTTC.